The rows below give T cell receptor beta chains drawn from one sample of a study of blood T cells in healthy people across ages. TCRdb recomputed calls from the 5' RACE reads with MiXCR, one row per CDR3 protein. The sample records hundreds of thousands of distinct CDR3 sequences, less than 60% being singletons. The sequencing sample was made of blood. The receptors were sampled from a man older than 75 in good health. Each CDR3 is given with its conserved first and last residue. D genes are given only for firm matches. A clone size is listed for some rows: how often the clone was seen (once, few, many), or a class if it is expanded.

V	D	J	size	CDR3	DNA
TRBV2	.	TRBJ2-6	.	CASSADSGANVQTF	TGTGCCAGCAGTGCAGACTCTGGGGCCAACGTCCAGACTTTC
TRBV29-1	TRBD2	TRBJ2-5	many	CSILADETPFRETQYF	TGCAGCATACTAGCGGACGAAACCCCTTTTCGAGAGACCCAGTACTTC
TRBV30	.	TRBJ2-7	.	CAWSGTPTYEQYF	TGTGCCTGGAGTGGTACACCAACCTACGAGCAGTACTTC
TRBV5-1	.	TRBJ2-1	.	CASSSDDWYNEQFF	TGCGCCAGCAGCTCCGACGACTGGTACAATGAGCAGTTCTTC
TRBV7-6	.	TRBJ2-3	.	CASSSVLGAAVDTQYF	TGTGCCAGCAGCTCTGTCCTAGGGGCAGCGGTAGATACGCAGTATTTT
TRBV6-6	TRBD1	TRBJ2-7	.	CASSNLGSGTGSYEQYF	TGTGCCAGCAGTAACCTAGGGTCTGGGACAGGGTCCTACGAGCAGTACTTC
TRBV20-1	.	TRBJ2-5	.	CSAREKSIEETQYF	TGCAGTGCTAGAGAGAAAAGCATTGAAGAGACCCAGTACTTC
TRBV10-3	TRBD2	TRBJ2-1	.	CAISAGLATTDEQFF	TGTGCCATCAGTGCCGGACTAGCGACAACAGATGAGCAGTTCTTC
TRBV20-1	.	TRBJ2-5	few	CSGLGLGETQYF	TGCAGTGGACTAGGGTTAGGAGAGACCCAGTACTTC
TRBV20-1	.	TRBJ1-4	few	CSARDGRINEKLFF	TGCAGTGCTAGAGATGGCAGGATTAATGAAAAACTGTTTTTT
TRBV3-1	.	TRBJ1-5	.	CASSQSTGNQPQHF	TGTGCCAGCAGCCAGTCGACGGGCAATCAGCCCCAGCATTTT
TRBV4-1	TRBD2	TRBJ2-3	.	CASSQEGGGSLIDTQYF	TGCGCCAGCAGCCAAGAGGGTGGCGGGAGTTTGATAGATACGCAGTATTTT
TRBV6-6	.	TRBJ2-5	.	CASSYREGWETQYF	TGTGCCAGCAGTTACCGAGAGGGCTGGGAGACCCAGTACTTC
TRBV28	TRBD1	TRBJ1-2	.	CASRWTGKHGYTF	TGTGCCAGCAGATGGACAGGGAAACATGGCTACACCTTC
TRBV6-6	TRBD1	TRBJ1-2	once	CASTPEGGQGRNYGYTF	TGTGCCAGCACACCTGAGGGCGGACAGGGACGTAACTATGGCTACACCTTC
TRBV3-1	TRBD1	TRBJ1-2	.	CASSQLDRGYTF	TGTGCCAGCAGCCAGCTTGACAGGGGATACACCTTC
TRBV5-1	TRBD1	TRBJ1-5	once	CASSLEGAENQPQHF	TGCGCCAGCAGCTTGGAGGGGGCAGAGAATCAGCCCCAGCATTTT
TRBV7-2	.	TRBJ2-7	once	CASSPTHTQERSSYEQYF	TGTGCCAGCAGCCCGACCCACACTCAGGAGAGAAGCTCCTACGAGCAGTACTTC
TRBV3-1	.	TRBJ2-7	few	CASSQDYGGGVPYEQYF	TGTGCCAGCAGCCAAGATTATGGAGGGGGCGTCCCCTACGAGCAGTACTTC
TRBV10-3	.	TRBJ2-6	few	CAISAGSGANVLTF	TGTGCCATCAGTGCCGGGTCCGGGGCCAACGTCCTGACTTTC
TRBV6-2/TRBV6-3	TRBD1	TRBJ2-7	.	CASGPTTGGLPYEQYF	TGTGCCAGCGGACCTACAACAGGGGGTCTCCCCTACGAGCAGTACTTC
TRBV10-3	TRBD2	TRBJ2-5	many	CAISIPGTSGSTQYF	TGTGCCATCAGCATACCCGGGACTAGCGGGAGTACCCAGTACTTC
TRBV18	.	TRBJ2-7	.	CASSPLSSYNEQYF	TGTGCCAGCTCCCCCCTGAGCTCCTACAATGAGCAGTACTTC
TRBV20-1	TRBD1	TRBJ2-5	.	CSSQTRTGWEQYF	TGCAGTTCACAAACCCGGACAGGGTGGGAGCAGTACTTC
TRBV3-1	.	TRBJ2-5	.	CASSQGSRESWNEQYF	TGTGCCAGCAGCCAAGGTTCTCGGGAGTCTTGGAATGAGCAGTACTTC
TRBV7-9	.	TRBJ1-2	few	CASSTGLLYGYTF	TGTGCCAGCAGCACGGGACTGCTGTATGGCTACACCTTC
TRBV24-1	.	TRBJ2-1	few	CATSLGSPAGEQFF	TGTGCCACCTCCCTGGGGTCTCCCGCTGGTGAGCAGTTCTTC
TRBV4-3	.	TRBJ2-1	.	CASSQESAYSYNEQFF	TGCGCCAGCAGCCAAGAAAGCGCCTACTCCTACAATGAGCAGTTCTTC
TRBV7-3	TRBD2	TRBJ2-3	.	CASSIGLAGAIDTQYF	TGTGCCAGCAGCATTGGACTAGCGGGGGCAATTGATACGCAGTATTTT
TRBV5-1	.	TRBJ2-5	.	CASSVDYLGETQYF	TGCGCCAGCAGCGTGGACTACCTGGGGGAGACCCAGTACTTC
TRBV12-3/TRBV12-4	.	TRBJ2-7	few	CASSDGSSGFHEQYF	TGTGCCAGCAGTGACGGGAGCTCGGGCTTCCACGAGCAGTACTTC
TRBV12-3/TRBV12-4	TRBD1	TRBJ2-5	many	CASSFHRGHQYF	TGTGCCAGCAGTTTCCACAGGGGACACCAGTACTTC
TRBV12-3/TRBV12-4	.	TRBJ2-5	.	CASTNPPVKTQYF	TGTGCCAGCACTAACCCCCCGGTGAAGACCCAGTACTTC
TRBV20-1	TRBD1	TRBJ2-4	few	CSARQGTREQYF	TGCAGTGCTCGACAGGGGACGAGAGAGCAGTACTTC
TRBV2	TRBD1	TRBJ1-1	.	CASRDRDGGNTEAFF	TGTGCCAGCAGAGACAGGGATGGGGGGAACACTGAAGCTTTCTTT
TRBV15	.	TRBJ2-5	once	CATSRLKETQYF	TGTGCCACCAGCCGGCTTAAGGAGACCCAGTACTTC
TRBV29-1	.	TRBJ1-1	.	CSVFFPPVNTEAFF	TGCAGCGTTTTTTTCCCGCCTGTGAACACTGAAGCTTTCTTT
TRBV4-3	TRBD2	TRBJ2-1	.	CASSQGGGGSYNEQFF	TGCGCCAGCAGCCAAGGCGGGGGGGGGTCCTACAATGAGCAGTTCTTC
TRBV4-1	.	TRBJ1-4	.	CASSQFREEELFF	TGCGCCAGCAGCCAATTCCGGGAGGAAGAACTGTTTTTT
TRBV6-6	TRBD1	TRBJ2-5	many	CASSYSTGQGATQYF	TGTGCCAGCAGTTACTCGACGGGACAGGGAGCGACCCAGTACTTC
TRBV7-9	.	TRBJ1-1	few	CASSLVGRGTEAFF	TGTGCCAGCAGCTTAGTGGGCAGGGGTACTGAAGCTTTCTTT
TRBV30	TRBD2	TRBJ2-7	few	CAWSLGLAGVYEQYF	TGTGCCTGGAGTTTGGGACTAGCGGGAGTTTACGAGCAGTACTTC
TRBV30	.	TRBJ2-1	.	CAWTATDSSYNEQFF	TGTGCCTGGACTGCCACGGACAGCTCCTACAATGAGCAGTTCTTC
TRBV12-3/TRBV12-4	.	TRBJ2-1	.	CASSLIVGGNVGHNEQFF	TGTGCCAGCAGTTTAATCGTAGGGGGAAACGTCGGGCACAATGAGCAGTTCTTC
TRBV20-1	TRBD2	TRBJ2-7	.	CSAPLAGVGEQYF	TGCAGTGCGCCACTAGCGGGAGTTGGCGAGCAGTACTTC
TRBV24-1	TRBD1	TRBJ2-1	many	CATSDPGQDYNEQFF	TGTGCCACCAGTGACCCGGGACAGGATTACAATGAGCAGTTCTTC
TRBV2	.	TRBJ2-2	.	CASSEVPRGGTGELFF	TGTGCCAGCAGTGAAGTTCCAAGGGGCGGCACCGGGGAGCTGTTTTTT
TRBV28	TRBD1	TRBJ1-6	few	CASSLADRGSSPLHF	TGTGCCAGCAGTTTGGCCGACAGGGGCTCATCACCCCTCCACTTT
TRBV7-9	.	TRBJ2-1	.	CASTATLSSYNEQFF	TGTGCCAGCACCGCGACCCTGAGCTCCTACAATGAGCAGTTCTTC
TRBV14	TRBD2	TRBJ2-7	.	CASSQDLRGGQYF	TGTGCCAGCAGCCAAGATCTGCGCGGGGGGCAGTACTTC
TRBV29-1	.	TRBJ2-3	once	CSVIRHSDTQYF	TGCAGCGTTATACGGCACTCAGATACGCAGTATTTT
TRBV20-1	.	TRBJ1-4	once	CSATFPGSGTNEKLFF	TGCAGTGCTACCTTCCCAGGGTCGGGGACTAATGAAAAACTGTTTTTT
TRBV15	.	TRBJ2-1	.	CATSRERISYNEQFF	TGTGCCACCAGCAGGGAGCGAATCTCCTACAATGAGCAGTTCTTC
TRBV2	.	TRBJ2-7	few	CASSALGNSYEQYF	TGTGCCAGCAGTGCTCTGGGAAACTCCTACGAGCAGTACTTC
TRBV3-1	.	TRBJ1-1	.	CASSREGERTEAFF	TGTGCCAGCAGCCGGGAAGGGGAACGAACTGAAGCTTTCTTT